Shown below are 10 T cell receptor beta chains from a single sample sequenced in a study of technical replicates of blood from a handful of donors (dated by TCRdb to 2016 to 2017). Library preparation used the immunoSEQ multiplex PCR assay. TCRdb re-hosts the immuneACCESS table, in-frame sequences only. Its copies lack some clones; in the studies checked, an unresolved V gene accounts for under half of them, and the cause for the rest is not known. The sample table holds about 90,000 clones, of which around 92% were seen once. The leading ten clones occupy more than 0.25% of the sample. The sample was T cells isolated from PBMCs. These receptor sequences come from a human donor in good health.

The chain carries TRBV6-5 and TRBJ1-1; D not certain. Germline V gene data show CDR1 as MNHEY and CDR2 as SVGAGI. The CDR3 runs to 15 residues. V lost 0 bases to trimming and J lost 3 bases, with 11 bases between them. This CDR3 reads CASSYSRVKDTEAFF. The DNA of the CDR3 is TGTGCCAGCAGTTACTCGAGGGTAAAGGACACTGAAGCTTTCTTT.

This clone occurred a few times. The rearrangement uses TRBV30 and TRBJ1-1; 7 nucleotides agree with TRBD1. V shed 5 bases and J 5 bases; nucleotides not matched to a gene: 8. This CDR3 is built from 13 residues. Germline V gene sequence: CDR1 GTSNPN, CDR2 SVGIG (reference sequence). DNA of the CDR3: TGTGCCTGGCGTTTGACAGGGAGGACTGAAGCTTTCTTT. It is translated as CAWRLTGRTEAFF.

The chain joins TRBV5-1 to TRBJ2-5, with TRBD2 matching 10 bases. The CDR3 runs 16 residues. V dropped 4 bases and J dropped 4; count of bases not matched to a gene: 10. Germline assignment: CDR1 SGHRS and CDR2 YFSETQ. The CDR3 reads CASSPTGAGGGETQYF. The CDR3, as DNA: TGCGCCAGCAGCCCCACGGGAGCGGGAGGGGGAGAGACCCAGTACTTC.

The CDR3 nucleotides are TGTGCCAGCAGTGCCGGGGGTGGCACTGAAGCTTTCTTT. Translating gives CASSAGGGTEAFF. The J gene is TRBJ1-1, the V gene TRBV27, with a weak D call TRBD1 (5 bases). There are 13 residues in the CDR3. V lost 5 bases and J 4 bases, leaving 11 bases between the germline ends. Germline V gives CDR1 MNHEY, CDR2 SMNVEV (reference sequence).

This chain links TRBV2 with TRBJ2-2, with 7 bases aligning to TRBD1. J lost 0 bases, V lost 8 bases, and 3 bases had no gene match. The germline V gene has CDR1 SNHLY and CDR2 FYNNEI. This CDR3 has 14 residues. The CDR3 DNA reads TGTGCCAGCCTGGGACAGACGAACACCGGGGAGCTGTTTTTT. Residues: CASLGQTNTGELFF.

The chain links TRBV5-4 to TRBJ2-7, with 9 bases aligning to TRBD1. V lost 1 base, J lost 4 bases, and 6 bases stayed unmatched. The CDR3 consists of 15 residues. CDR1 and CDR2 from the germline V gene are SGHNT and YYREEE (reference sequence). Here the CDR3 reads CASSLPDRGGYEQYF. CDR3 DNA sequence: TGTGCCAGCAGCTTGCCGGACAGGGGCGGGTACGAGCAGTACTTC.

The chain links TRBV9 to TRBJ1-6; perhaps TRBD1 as D (5 bases). The V end lost 3 bases, the J end lost 9 bases, and 16 bases lay between the germline ends. The germline V gene has CDR1 SGDLS and CDR2 YYNGEE. The CDR3 length is 15 residues. For the CDR3, the DNA is TGTGCCAGCAGCGGGGGGGTGGGTCAGGGTTCACCCCTCCACTTT. This encodes CASSGGVGQGSPLHF. The full variable domain, completed using reference TRBV9 and TRBJ1-6, is DSGVTQTPKHLITATGQRVTLRCSPRSGDLSVYWYQQSLDQGLQFLIQYYNGEERAKGNILERFSAQQFPDLHSELNLSSLELGDSALYFCASSGGVGQGSPLHFGNGTRLTVT.

This clone was seen a few times. The genes are TRBV6-1 and TRBJ1-1; TRBD1 agrees at 8 bases. The CDR3 spans 12 residues. Germline V gene data show CDR1 as MNHNS and CDR2 as SASEGT. The junction had 7 bases not matched to a gene; V was cut back by 5 bases and J by 11 bases. CDR3 bases: TGTGCCAGCAGTCCAGACAGGGGCCGGGCTTTCTTT. Translation: CASSPDRGRAFF.

This clone was seen more than once but under ten times. The J gene is TRBJ1-4, the V gene TRBV19; 8 bases agree with TRBD1. CDR1 is LNHDA, CDR2 SQIVND, per germline (reference sequence). With 4 bases clipped from V and 0 bases from J, the junction kept 1 base outside the gene matches. This CDR3 comprises 15 residues. The CDR3 nucleotides read TGTGCCAGTAGTACGGGACAGGCAACTAATGAAAAACTGTTTTTT. As protein: CASSTGQATNEKLFF. The full variable domain, in which reference TRBV19 and TRBJ1-4 provide the parts outside the CDR3, is DGGITQSPKYLFRKEGQNVTLSCEQNLNHDAMYWYRQDPGQGLRLIYYSQIVNDFQKGDIAEGYSVSREKKESFPLTVTSAQKNPTAFYLCASSTGQATNEKLFFGSGTQLSVL.

Only one count was recorded for this clone. The chain has TRBV19 and TRBJ2-7; the match to TRBD1 covers 9 bases. V gave up 2 bases and J gave up 4 bases; unmatched junction bases: 9. This CDR3 has 16 amino acids. Per germline, CDR1 LNHDA and CDR2 SQIVND (reference sequence). CDR3 residues: CASSILPGQGSYEQYF. The DNA for the CDR3 is TGTGCCAGTAGTATACTTCCGGGACAGGGCTCTTACGAGCAGTACTTC.